This is a list of T cell receptor beta chains from one sample in a study of blood T cell repertoires in COVID-19. Sequencing used immunoSEQ multiplex PCR; TCRdb keeps in-frame clones, though not all of them. The sample lists under 250,000 clones, 80% to 90% occurring once. Sequencing was performed on peripheral blood. These receptors all stem from a man between 50 and 59 years old with active or convalescent COVID-19. The CDR3 runs from the conserved cysteine through the conserved F or W. The order of the fields is clone size, J gene, V gene, D gene, CDR3 protein. A D gene is named only where the DNA matches it firmly. Expanded clones are given a class, and other clones once, few, many or no size at all.

>-|TRBJ2-2|TRBV2|TRBD2
CAITPGGPPTGELFF
>-|TRBJ2-7|TRBV7-2|-
CASSPSSEQYF
>-|TRBJ2-2|TRBV28|TRBD2
CASSLFQAGGSGELFF
>-|TRBJ1-1|TRBV7-2|-
CASSLVRGLNTEAFF
>-|TRBJ2-3|TRBV11-3|-
CASSLGGNAYTDTQYF
>-|TRBJ2-3|TRBV5-5|TRBD2
CASSWGLADSTDTQYF
>-|TRBJ2-7|TRBV18|-
CASSPPNPTGYEQYF
>-|TRBJ1-1|TRBV15|-
CATSTRDWVNTEAFF
>-|TRBJ1-2|TRBV27|-
CASSLLGLEGVGYTF
>-|TRBJ1-4|TRBV28|-
CASSFGRTRANEKLFF
>-|TRBJ2-1|TRBV19|TRBD2
CASSIALTSDEQFF
>-|TRBJ1-6|TRBV4-3|-
CASSHLSYDW
>-|TRBJ2-5|TRBV5-1|-
CASSFFGETQYF
>-|TRBJ2-3|TRBV11-3|TRBD2
CASSKGAGGNTDTQYF
>-|TRBJ2-7|TRBV4-3|-
CASSQGRAEHGEQYF
>-|TRBJ1-3|TRBV7-9|-
CASSHQGGSVLSGNTIYF
>-|TRBJ1-2|TRBV9|-
CASSVDLGDGYTF
>few|TRBJ1-2|TRBV28|TRBD1
CASSPGTGDLYGYTF
>-|TRBJ1-5|TRBV7-2|-
CASSSDRGQPQHF
>-|TRBJ2-1|TRBV10-3|TRBD2
CAISGGRGNEQFF
>once|TRBJ1-1|TRBV29-1|-
CSAQSWSWEAFF
>-|TRBJ1-2|TRBV5-1|-
CASSIDGRREANYGYTF